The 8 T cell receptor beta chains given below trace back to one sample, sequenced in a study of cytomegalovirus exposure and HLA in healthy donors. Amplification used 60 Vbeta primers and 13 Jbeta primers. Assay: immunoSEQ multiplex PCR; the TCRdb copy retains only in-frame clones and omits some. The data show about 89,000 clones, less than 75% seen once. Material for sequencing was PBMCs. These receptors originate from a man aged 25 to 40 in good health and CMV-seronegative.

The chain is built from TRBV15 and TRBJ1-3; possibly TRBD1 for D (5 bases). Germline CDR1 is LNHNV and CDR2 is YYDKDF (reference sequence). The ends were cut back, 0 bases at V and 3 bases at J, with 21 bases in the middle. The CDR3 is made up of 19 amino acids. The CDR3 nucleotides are TGTGCCACCAGCAGAGATGGTGGGCAGGGTAGGCGTCGTGGAAACACCATATATTTT. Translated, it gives CATSRDGGQGRRRGNTIYF.

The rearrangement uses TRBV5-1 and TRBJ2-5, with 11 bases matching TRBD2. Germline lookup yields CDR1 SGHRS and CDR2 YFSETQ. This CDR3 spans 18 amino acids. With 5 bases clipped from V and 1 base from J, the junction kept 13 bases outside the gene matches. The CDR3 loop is CASRHGLAGRSVQETQYF. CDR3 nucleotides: TGCGCCAGCAGACACGGACTAGCGGGTAGATCGGTCCAAGAGACCCAGTACTTC.

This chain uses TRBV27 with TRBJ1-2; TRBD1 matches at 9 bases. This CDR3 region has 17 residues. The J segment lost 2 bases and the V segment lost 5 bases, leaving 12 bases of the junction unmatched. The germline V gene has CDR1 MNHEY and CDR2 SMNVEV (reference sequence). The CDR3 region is CASSLTPGQGFNYGYTF. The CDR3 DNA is TGTGCCAGCAGTCTAACCCCGGGACAGGGCTTCAACTATGGCTACACCTTC.

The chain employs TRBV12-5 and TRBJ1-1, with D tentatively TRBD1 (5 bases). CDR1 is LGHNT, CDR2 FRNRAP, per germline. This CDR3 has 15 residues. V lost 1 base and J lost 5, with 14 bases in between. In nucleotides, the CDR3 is TGTGCTAGTGGTTTGGGAACTGGGGCCGGTACTGAAGCTTTCTTT. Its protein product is CASGLGTGAGTEAFF. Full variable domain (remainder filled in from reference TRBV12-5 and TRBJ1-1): DARVTQTPRHKVTEMGQEVTMRCQPILGHNTVFWYRQTMMQGLELLAYFRNRAPLDDSGMPKDRFSAEMPDATLATLKIQPSEPRDSAVYFCASGLGTGAGTEAFFGQGTRLTVV.

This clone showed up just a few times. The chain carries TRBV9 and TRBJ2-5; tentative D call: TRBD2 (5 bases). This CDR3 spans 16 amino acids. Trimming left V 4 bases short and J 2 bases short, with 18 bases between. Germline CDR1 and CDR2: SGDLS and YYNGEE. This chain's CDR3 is CASSTRRTRRQETQYF. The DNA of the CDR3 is TGTGCCAGCAGCACCCGACGAACTAGGAGGCAAGAGACCCAGTACTTC.

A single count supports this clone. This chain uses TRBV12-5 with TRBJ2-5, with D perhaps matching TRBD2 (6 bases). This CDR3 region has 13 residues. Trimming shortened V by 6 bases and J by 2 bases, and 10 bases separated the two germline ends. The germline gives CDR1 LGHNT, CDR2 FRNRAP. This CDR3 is CASGRGFQETQYF. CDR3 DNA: TGTGCTAGTGGACGGGGGTTTCAAGAGACCCAGTACTTC.

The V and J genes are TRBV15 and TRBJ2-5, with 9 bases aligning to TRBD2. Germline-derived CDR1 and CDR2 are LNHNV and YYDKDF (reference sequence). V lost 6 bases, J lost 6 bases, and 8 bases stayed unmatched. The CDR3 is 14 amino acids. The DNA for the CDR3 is TGTGCCACCAGGCGGGCGGGGGGGCTTAAGACCCAGTACTTC. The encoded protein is CATRRAGGLKTQYF.

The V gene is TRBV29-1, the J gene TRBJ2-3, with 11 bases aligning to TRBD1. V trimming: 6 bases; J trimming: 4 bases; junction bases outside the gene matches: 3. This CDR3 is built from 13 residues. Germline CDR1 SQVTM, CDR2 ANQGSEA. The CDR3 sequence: CSVGQGAADTQYF. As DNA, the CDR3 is TGCAGCGTAGGACAGGGGGCCGCAGATACGCAGTATTTT.